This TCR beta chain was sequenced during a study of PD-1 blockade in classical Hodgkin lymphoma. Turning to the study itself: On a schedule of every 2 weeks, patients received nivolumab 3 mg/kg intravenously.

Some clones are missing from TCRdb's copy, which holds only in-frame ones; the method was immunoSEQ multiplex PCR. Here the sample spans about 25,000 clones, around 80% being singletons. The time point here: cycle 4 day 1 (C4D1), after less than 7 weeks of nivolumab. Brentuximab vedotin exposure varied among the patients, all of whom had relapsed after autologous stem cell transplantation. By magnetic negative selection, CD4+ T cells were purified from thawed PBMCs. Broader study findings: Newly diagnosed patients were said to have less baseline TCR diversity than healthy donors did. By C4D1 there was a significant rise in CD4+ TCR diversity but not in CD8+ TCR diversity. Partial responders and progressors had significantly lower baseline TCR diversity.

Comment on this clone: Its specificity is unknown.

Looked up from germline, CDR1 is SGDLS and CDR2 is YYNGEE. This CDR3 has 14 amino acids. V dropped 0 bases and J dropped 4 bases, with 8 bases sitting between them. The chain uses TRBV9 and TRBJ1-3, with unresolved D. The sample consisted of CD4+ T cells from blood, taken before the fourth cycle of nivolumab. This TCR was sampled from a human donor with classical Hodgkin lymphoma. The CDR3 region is CASSVASAGNTIYF. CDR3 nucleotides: TGTGCCAGCAGCGTAGCCAGTGCCGGAAACACCATATATTTT.